This T cell receptor beta chain derives from a study of T cell responses to AZD1222 COVID-19 vaccine. Study in general: Second-dose recipients at about 4 or about 12 weeks were treated as one pooled group. Study-level findings and limits: Repertoires were obtained solely post-peak T cell response.

Repertoires were generated with immunoSEQ multiplex PCR, while TCRdb's copy carries only in-frame clones and drops some. The sample contains 55,000 to 70,000 clones, around 80% of which appear only once. Looked up from germline, CDR1 is MNHEY and CDR2 is SMNVEV (reference sequence). This CDR3 has 15 amino acids. The trim removed 2 bases at V and 3 bases at J, leaving 3 bases unmatched. With respect to this clone: No antigen is known for it.

The clonotype originates from an adult in good health. Material: peripheral blood, obtained on day 0 of AZD1222 vaccination. The chain has TRBV27 and TRBJ2-2, with 7 bases matching TRBD1. The CDR3 protein is CASSLGTAYTGELFF. CDR3 DNA sequence: TGTGCCAGCAGTTTAGGGACAGCCTACACCGGGGAGCTGTTTTTT.